This is a list of T cell receptor beta chains from one sample in a study of blood T cells in healthy people across ages. TCRdb called the 5' RACE reads again in MiXCR, with one record for every CDR3 protein. The sample lists about 780,000 distinct CDR3 sequences, around 50% occurring once. The sample taken for sequencing was blood. These receptors were taken from a man aged 80 or over in good health. Each CDR3 is given with its conserved first and last residue. Fields, in order: clone size, J gene, D gene, V gene, CDR3 DNA, CDR3 protein. D genes are given only for firm matches. A clone size is listed for some rows: how often the clone was seen (once, few, many), or a class if it is expanded.

>.|TRBJ1-5|.|TRBV10-3
TGTGCCATCAGAAGTGATATAGAGAGGGGCTCCAATCAGCCCCAGCATTTT
CAIRSDIERGSNQPQHF
>many|TRBJ2-7|.|TRBV29-1
TGCAGCGTTGCGGTAACGGCAAGGTCCTACGAGCAGTACTTC
CSVAVTARSYEQYF
>.|TRBJ1-1|.|TRBV10-3
TGTGCCATCAGTGCTTCCTCCCGTAGCACTGAAGCTTTCTTT
CAISASSRSTEAFF
>.|TRBJ2-1|TRBD2|TRBV6-1
TGTGCCACCTCGACTAGCGGGATTCCGGGTGAGCAGTTCTTC
CATSTSGIPGEQFF
>.|TRBJ2-5|.|TRBV7-8
TGTGCCAGCAGTCCCCCGGGACGCCCCGGAGGGACCCAGTACTTC
CASSPPGRPGGTQYF
>.|TRBJ2-3|.|TRBV3-1
TGTGCCAGCAGCCAAGAGCTGGGGGGTCGCGCAGATACGCAGTATTTT
CASSQELGGRADTQYF
>once|TRBJ2-5|.|TRBV6-2/TRBV6-3
TGTGCCAGCAGTCTAAACTTTGAAGAGACCCAGTACTTC
CASSLNFEETQYF
>.|TRBJ2-1|.|TRBV12-3/TRBV12-4
TGTGCCAGCAGAAAAGGGTATAGCTCCTACAATGGGCAGTTCTTC
CASRKGYSSYNGQFF
>.|TRBJ2-1|TRBD2|TRBV5-1
TGCGCCAGCAGCCCGATGACTAGCGGCAATGAGCAGTTCTTC
CASSPMTSGNEQFF
>.|TRBJ2-1|.|TRBV12-3/TRBV12-4
TGTGCCAGCAGACGCTGGAACGATGAGCAGTTCTTC
CASRRWNDEQFF
>.|TRBJ2-3|.|TRBV7-9
TGTGCCAGCAGCGTTACGGGGACCCGAGATACGCAGTATTTT
CASSVTGTRDTQYF
>few|TRBJ2-3|TRBD1|TRBV18
TGTGCCAGCTCACGAAAGACAGGGACAGATACGCAGTATTTT
CASSRKTGTDTQYF
>.|TRBJ1-5|.|TRBV18
TGTGCCAGCTCACCACCAGGGACACGAAATCAGCCCCAGCATTTT
CASSPPGTRNQPQHF
>.|TRBJ2-1|.|TRBV24-1
TGTGCCACCAGTGATTTGGGCGTTTTAGAGCGGTTCTTC
CATSDLGVLERFF
>few|TRBJ1-1|.|TRBV29-1
TGCAGCGCCCCTGGGACGGGTAACACTGAAGCTTTCTTT
CSAPGTGNTEAFF
>.|TRBJ2-2|.|TRBV12-3/TRBV12-4
TGTGCCAGCAGTTTCGGTCCCGGGGAGCTGTTTTTT
CASSFGPGELFF
>.|TRBJ2-7|.|TRBV20-1
TGCAGTGCTAGAGGTGACACCCCAAACTACGAGCAGTACTTC
CSARGDTPNYEQYF
>.|TRBJ2-7|.|TRBV28
TGTGCCAGCGTAAACCCCTCGGGCAGGGGTTACGAGCAGTACTTC
CASVNPSGRGYEQYF
>.|TRBJ1-2|.|TRBV7-2
TGTGCCAGCAGCCTACCTCTGGACTTTTCTGGCTATGGCTACACCTTC
CASSLPLDFSGYGYTF
>.|TRBJ2-1|.|TRBV10-3
TGTGCCATCAGTGAGTCTGGGGCAGGGGTGAATGAGCAGTTCTTC
CAISESGAGVNEQFF
>.|TRBJ2-3|.|TRBV12-3/TRBV12-4
TGTGCCAGCAGTCGGGAACTCACAGATACGCAGTATTTT
CASSRELTDTQYF
>few|TRBJ1-5|TRBD1|TRBV5-1
TGCGCCAGCAGCTTGGTTTCAGGACAGGGCAATCAGCCCCAGCATTTT
CASSLVSGQGNQPQHF
>.|TRBJ2-7|TRBD1|TRBV27
TGTGCCAGCAGTTCTCTGACAGGGGGCTCCTACGAGCAGTACTTC
CASSSLTGGSYEQYF
>.|TRBJ2-5|.|TRBV4-2
TGTGCCAGCAGCCAAGATTTAGCGTTGGAGGGGAAGACCCAGTACTTC
CASSQDLALEGKTQYF
>.|TRBJ2-6|.|TRBV15
TGTGCCACCAGCAGAATGGTCTCTGGGGCCAACGTCCTGACTTTC
CATSRMVSGANVLTF
>few|TRBJ2-3|.|TRBV20-1
TGCAGTGCTAGAGATAATGGCGGAGGCACAGATACGCAGTATTTT
CSARDNGGGTDTQYF
>few|TRBJ2-7|TRBD2|TRBV5-6
TGTGCCAGCAGCTTGGAACTAGCGGGGCTATTCAACGAGCAGTACTTC
CASSLELAGLFNEQYF
>.|TRBJ1-2|.|TRBV12-3/TRBV12-4
TGTGCCAGCAGTTTAAGCAGGGAGGGTCTTCTCTACACCTTC
CASSLSREGLLYTF
>.|TRBJ1-1|.|TRBV20-1
TGCAGTGCCCCCTCGAAGGGAGGGACTGAAGCTTTCTTT
CSAPSKGGTEAFF
>.|TRBJ2-5|TRBD1|TRBV13
TGTGCCAGCAGCTTATCGACAGGGGTAGAGACCCAGTACTTC
CASSLSTGVETQYF
>.|TRBJ1-5|.|TRBV6-1
TGTGCCAGCAGTGAATTTTCGGGGGTCAATCAGCCCCAGCATTTT
CASSEFSGVNQPQHF
>.|TRBJ2-3|.|TRBV20-1
TGCAGTGCTAGAGATGAAGGTCCAGATACGCAGTATTTT
CSARDEGPDTQYF
>.|TRBJ2-1|.|TRBV11-2
TGTGCCAGCAACTTCGCCAATGAGCAGTTCTTC
CASNFANEQFF
>.|TRBJ1-2|.|TRBV9
TGTGCCAGCAGCGTAGATTATGGAGGTCGCTACACCTTC
CASSVDYGGRYTF
>.|TRBJ2-3|TRBD2|TRBV5-1
TGCGCCAGCAGCTTGGACGGACTAGCGGGCACAGATACGCAGTATTTT
CASSLDGLAGTDTQYF
>.|TRBJ2-1|TRBD2|TRBV2
TGTGCCAGCAGAGCCAGTACTCCGGGACTAGCGGGAAAGGAGCAGTTCTTC
CASRASTPGLAGKEQFF
>many|TRBJ2-1|.|TRBV5-1
TGCGCCAGCAGCTTTAACGGATACAATGAGCAGTTCTTC
CASSFNGYNEQFF
>few|TRBJ1-1|.|TRBV2
TGTGCCAGCAGGTTCCGGAACGCTGAAGCTTTCTTT
CASRFRNAEAFF
>.|TRBJ2-1|TRBD2|TRBV7-9
TGTGCCGGCAGCTATAGCGGGAGCTCCTACAATGAGCAGTTCTTC
CAGSYSGSSYNEQFF
>.|TRBJ2-7|.|TRBV19
TGTGCCAGTAGTCCGGGACATAAATACGAGCAGTACTTC
CASSPGHKYEQYF
>.|TRBJ2-3|.|TRBV12-3/TRBV12-4
TGTGCCAGCAGATTAGCGGCGGATACGCAGTATTTT
CASRLAADTQYF
>many|TRBJ1-2|.|TRBV12-3/TRBV12-4
TGTGCCAGCAGCCGTGACAGACATTATGGCTACACCTTC
CASSRDRHYGYTF
>.|TRBJ2-5|.|TRBV20-1
TGCAGTGCTAGGGTTGGTGGGGAGACCCAGTACTTC
CSARVGGETQYF
>.|TRBJ2-1|TRBD2|TRBV5-1
TGCGCCAGCAGCCTTTCTCCTAGCGGGCGGAGCTCCTACAATGAGCAGTTCTTC
CASSLSPSGRSSYNEQFF
>many|TRBJ2-5|.|TRBV20-1
TGCAGTGCTAGAGATCCAAGCGGGTTGGAAGAGACCCAGTACTTC
CSARDPSGLEETQYF